A selection of T cell receptor beta chains follows, all from one sample in a study of cytomegalovirus exposure and HLA in healthy donors. Profiling relied on immunoSEQ multiplex PCR, and the TCRdb table lists in-frame clones only, not all of them. Among tens of thousands of clones listed, 75% to 85% were seen once. The material sequenced was PBMCs. The receptors stem from a man between 65 and 85 years old in good health and CMV-seropositive. CDR3s include the opening cysteine and the closing phenylalanine or tryptophan.

v_gene	j_gene	CDR3aa
TRBV7-6	TRBJ2-5	CASSLGGGRETQYF
TRBV29-1	TRBJ1-5	CSAGDRNQPQHF
TRBV5-3	TRBJ2-4	CARSIHIEYLAKNIQYF
TRBV19	TRBJ1-2	CASRTNSGGYGYTF
TRBV5-4	TRBJ1-1	CASSWRQGNTEAFF
TRBV5-5	TRBJ1-1	CASSPGDRTEAFF
TRBV6-5	TRBJ2-7	CASSYSGGASSYEQYF
TRBV28	TRBJ2-6	CASWGVGTAGANVLTF
TRBV9	TRBJ2-3	CASSVEVATRDTQYF
TRBV10-3	TRBJ2-5	CAISDSLQGAKETQYF
TRBV5-4	TRBJ1-1	CAHREGGASTEAFF
TRBV4-1	TRBJ2-7	CASSLGWGHYEQYF
TRBV5-1	TRBJ1-4	CASSLGGLSSEKLFF
TRBV5-4	TRBJ2-3	CASSLVVEGFSDTQYF
TRBV29-1	TRBJ2-7	CSVEKGVGEQYF
TRBV11-2	TRBJ2-1	CASSFRPAGGYNEQFF
TRBV19	TRBJ2-5	CASSGTVQETQYF
TRBV6-1	TRBJ2-7	CASSDGRNEQYF